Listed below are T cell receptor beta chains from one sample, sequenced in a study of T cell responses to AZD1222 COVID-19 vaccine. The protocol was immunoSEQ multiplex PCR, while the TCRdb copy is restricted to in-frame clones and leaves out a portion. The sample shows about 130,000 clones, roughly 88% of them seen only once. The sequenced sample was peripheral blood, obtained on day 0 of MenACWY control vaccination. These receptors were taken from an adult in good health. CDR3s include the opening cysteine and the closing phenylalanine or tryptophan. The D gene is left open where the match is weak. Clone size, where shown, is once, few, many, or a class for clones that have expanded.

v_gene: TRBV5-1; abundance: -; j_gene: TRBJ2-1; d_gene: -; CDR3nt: TGCGCCAGCAGCTTGAGTCTGAAGGGGGGGGACTTTGACTACAATGAGCAGTTCTTC; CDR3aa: CASSLSLKGGDFDYNEQFF
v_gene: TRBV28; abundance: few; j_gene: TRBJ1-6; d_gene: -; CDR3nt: TGTGCCAGCGGAGGGCCTTCGAGGAGTAATTCACCCCTCCACTTT; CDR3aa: CASGGPSRSNSPLHF
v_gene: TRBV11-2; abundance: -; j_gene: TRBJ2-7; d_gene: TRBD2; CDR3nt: TGTGCCAGCAGCCCGGGACTACGGTCCTACGAGCAGTACTTC; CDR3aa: CASSPGLRSYEQYF
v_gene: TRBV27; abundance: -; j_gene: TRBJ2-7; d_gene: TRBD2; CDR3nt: TGTGCCAGCAGTTTATCGCTGGGACTAGCGTCCGGCAGATCCTACGAGCAGTACTTC; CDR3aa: CASSLSLGLASGRSYEQYF
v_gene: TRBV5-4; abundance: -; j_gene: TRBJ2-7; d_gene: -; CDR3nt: TGTGCCAGCAGCCCAGCACCTCAGGGTTCCTACGAGCAGTACTTC; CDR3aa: CASSPAPQGSYEQYF
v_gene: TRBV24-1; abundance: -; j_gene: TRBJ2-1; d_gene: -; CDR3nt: TGTGCCACCAGTGACTCCACTACACAGTTAAGCTCCTACAATGAGCAGTTCTTC; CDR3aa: CATSDSTTQLSSYNEQFF
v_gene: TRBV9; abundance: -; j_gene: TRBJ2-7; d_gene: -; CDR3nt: TGTGCCAGCAGCGTCGGTAGCGGAGGTTACGAGCAGTACTTC; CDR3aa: CASSVGSGGYEQYF
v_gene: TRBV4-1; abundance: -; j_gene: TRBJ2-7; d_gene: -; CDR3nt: TGCGCCAGCAGCCAAGATCACAGCCGGGGGCAAGCCTACGAGCAGTACTTC; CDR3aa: CASSQDHSRGQAYEQYF
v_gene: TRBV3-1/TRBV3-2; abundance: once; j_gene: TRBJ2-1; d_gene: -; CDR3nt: TGTGCCAGCAGCCAAGTCCTAACGGATTCCTACAATGAGCAGTTCTTC; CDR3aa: CASSQVLTDSYNEQFF
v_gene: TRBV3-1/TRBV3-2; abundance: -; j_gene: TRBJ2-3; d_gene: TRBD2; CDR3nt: TGTGCCAGCAGCAGACGACTAGCGGCCACAGATACGCAGTATTTT; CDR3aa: CASSRRLAATDTQYF
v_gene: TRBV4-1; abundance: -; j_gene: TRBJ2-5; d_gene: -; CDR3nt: TGCGCCAGCAGCCAAGATGAGGATCGGAGAGAGACCCAGTACTTC; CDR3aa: CASSQDEDRRETQYF
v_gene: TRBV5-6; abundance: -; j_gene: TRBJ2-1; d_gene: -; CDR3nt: TGTGCCAGCAGCTTGTCTGGCTACAATGAGCAGTTCTTC; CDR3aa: CASSLSGYNEQFF
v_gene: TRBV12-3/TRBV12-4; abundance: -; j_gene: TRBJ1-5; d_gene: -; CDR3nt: TGTGCCAGCAGTTTACTCGGCCAGCCCCAGCATTTT; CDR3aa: CASSLLGQPQHF
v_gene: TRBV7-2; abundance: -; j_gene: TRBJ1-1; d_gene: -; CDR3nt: TGTGCCAGCAGATTAGCCGGCGGATTGAACACTGAAGCTTTCTTT; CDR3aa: CASRLAGGLNTEAFF
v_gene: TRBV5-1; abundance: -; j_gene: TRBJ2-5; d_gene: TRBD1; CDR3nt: TGCGCCAGCAGCTTGGGACAGGGGGGAGAGACCCAGTACTTC; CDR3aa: CASSLGQGGETQYF
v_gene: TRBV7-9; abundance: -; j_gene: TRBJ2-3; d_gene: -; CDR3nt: TGTGCCAGCAGCTTAAGACTAGATAGCACAGATACGCAGTATTTT; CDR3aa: CASSLRLDSTDTQYF
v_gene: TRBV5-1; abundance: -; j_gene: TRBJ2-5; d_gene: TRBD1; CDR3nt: TGCGCCAGCAGCTTAGGGACAGCGTACCAAGAGACCCAGTACTTC; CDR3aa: CASSLGTAYQETQYF
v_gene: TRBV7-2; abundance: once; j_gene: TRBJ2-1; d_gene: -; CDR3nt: TGTGCCAGCAGCTTCAGCGGCAGGTATGAGCAGTTCTTC; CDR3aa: CASSFSGRYEQFF
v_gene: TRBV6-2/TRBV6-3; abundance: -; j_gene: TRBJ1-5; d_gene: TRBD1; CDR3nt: TGTGCCAGCAGTTATACGGACAGGGGGGATCAGCCCCAGCATTTT; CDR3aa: CASSYTDRGDQPQHF
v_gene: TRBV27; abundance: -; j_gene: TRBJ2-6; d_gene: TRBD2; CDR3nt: TGTGCCAGCAGTTTATTCGGGCTAGCGGGAGATAAGGGTCGAACTGGGGCCAACGTCCTGACTTTC; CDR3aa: CASSLFGLAGDKGRTGANVLTF
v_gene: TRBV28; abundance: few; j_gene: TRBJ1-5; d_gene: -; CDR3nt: TGTGCCAGCAGTTTGTGGCTCGGCAATCAGCCCCAGCATTTT; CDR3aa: CASSLWLGNQPQHF
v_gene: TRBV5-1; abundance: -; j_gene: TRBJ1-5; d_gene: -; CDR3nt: TGCGCCAGCAGCTTGGATGGTTTTAACAATCAGCCCCAGCATTTT; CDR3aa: CASSLDGFNNQPQHF
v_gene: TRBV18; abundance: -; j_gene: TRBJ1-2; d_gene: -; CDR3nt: TGTGCCAGCTCACCACCCGGCGGAAACTATGGCTACACCTTC; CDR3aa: CASSPPGGNYGYTF
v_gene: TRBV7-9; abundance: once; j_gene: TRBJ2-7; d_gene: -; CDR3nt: TGTGCCAGCAGCCCTCCCGGGTGGTACGAGCAGTACTTC; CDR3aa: CASSPPGWYEQYF
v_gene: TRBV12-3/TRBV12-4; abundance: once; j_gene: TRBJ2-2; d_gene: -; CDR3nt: TGTGCCAGCAGCCGGGGGACCGGGGAGCTGTTTTTT; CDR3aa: CASSRGTGELFF
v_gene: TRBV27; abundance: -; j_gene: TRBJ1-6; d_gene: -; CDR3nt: TGTGCCAGCAGTTGGGGGGAACAGGGTGGTTCACCCCTCCACTTT; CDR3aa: CASSWGEQGGSPLHF
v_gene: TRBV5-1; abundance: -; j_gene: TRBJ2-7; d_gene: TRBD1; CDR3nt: TGCGCCAGCAGCCTGGCGGGGGACAGGGTGGACGAGCAGTACTTC; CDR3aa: CASSLAGDRVDEQYF
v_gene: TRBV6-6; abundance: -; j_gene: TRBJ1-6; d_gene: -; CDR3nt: TGTGCCAGCAGCCGCATCGGTGGGAATTCACCCCTCCACTTT; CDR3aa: CASSRIGGNSPLHF
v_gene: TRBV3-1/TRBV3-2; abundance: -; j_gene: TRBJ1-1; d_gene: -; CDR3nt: TGTGCCAGCAGTCACCTCCGGGGTGAAGCTTTCTTT; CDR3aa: CASSHLRGEAFF
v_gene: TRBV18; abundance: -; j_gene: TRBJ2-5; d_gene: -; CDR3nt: TGTGCCAGCTCAGGGGGACAAGAGACCCAGTACTTC; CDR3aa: CASSGGQETQYF
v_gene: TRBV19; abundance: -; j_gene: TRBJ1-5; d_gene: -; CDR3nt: TGTGCCAGTAGTATAGTAACAGGGATCGTCAATCAGCCCCAGCATTTT; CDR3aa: CASSIVTGIVNQPQHF
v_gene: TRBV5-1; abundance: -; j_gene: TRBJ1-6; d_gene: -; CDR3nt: TGCGCCAGCAGCTTGAATTCACAGGGTGGTAATTCACCCCTCCACTTT; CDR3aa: CASSLNSQGGNSPLHF
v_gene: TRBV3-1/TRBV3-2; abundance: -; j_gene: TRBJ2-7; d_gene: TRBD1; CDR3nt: TGTGCCAGCAGCCAAGACCAAGACAGGGTCTACGAGCAGTACTTC; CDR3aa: CASSQDQDRVYEQYF
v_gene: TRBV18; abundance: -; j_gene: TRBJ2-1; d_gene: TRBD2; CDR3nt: TGTGCCAGCTCACCAGGGGAGGGGTACAATGAGCAGTTCTTC; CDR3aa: CASSPGEGYNEQFF
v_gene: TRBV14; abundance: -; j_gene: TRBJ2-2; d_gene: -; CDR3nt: TGTGCCAGCAGCGCCCGGGACTCGAACACCGGGGAGCTGTTTTTT; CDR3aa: CASSARDSNTGELFF
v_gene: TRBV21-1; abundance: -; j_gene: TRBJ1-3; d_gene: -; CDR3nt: TGTGCCAGCAGCAAAGAAAAAGAGGGGACCTCTGGAAACACCATATATTTT; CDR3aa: CASSKEKEGTSGNTIYF
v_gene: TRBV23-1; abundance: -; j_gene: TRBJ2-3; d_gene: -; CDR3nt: TGCGCCAGCCCGCGGAGGGGCCGTCGGTTGACGCAGTATTTT; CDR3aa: CASPRRGRRLTQYF
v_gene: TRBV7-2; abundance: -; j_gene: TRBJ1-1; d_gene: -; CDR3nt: TGTGCCAGCAGCTTGGTACAACCCACTGAAGCTTTCTTT; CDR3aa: CASSLVQPTEAFF
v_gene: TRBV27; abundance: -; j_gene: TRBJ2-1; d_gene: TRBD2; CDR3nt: TGTGCCAGCAAGGTAGAGATTAGCGGGAGGATTCGGGAGCAGTTCTTC; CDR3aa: CASKVEISGRIREQFF
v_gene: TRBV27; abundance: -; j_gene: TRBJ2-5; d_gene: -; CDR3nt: TGTGCCAGCAGTTTAGCCGGGGGTGAGACCCAGTACTTC; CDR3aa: CASSLAGGETQYF